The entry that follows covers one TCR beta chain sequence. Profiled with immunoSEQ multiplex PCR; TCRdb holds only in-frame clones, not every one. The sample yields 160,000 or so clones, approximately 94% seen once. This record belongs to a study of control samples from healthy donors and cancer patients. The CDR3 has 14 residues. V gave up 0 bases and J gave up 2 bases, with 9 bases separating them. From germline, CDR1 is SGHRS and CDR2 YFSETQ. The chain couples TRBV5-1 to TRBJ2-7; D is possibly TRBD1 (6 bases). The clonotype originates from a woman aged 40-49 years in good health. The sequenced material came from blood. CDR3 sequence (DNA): TGCGCCAGCAGCTTGGACAGGGCCCCCTACGAGCAGTACTTC. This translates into CASSLDRAPYEQYF. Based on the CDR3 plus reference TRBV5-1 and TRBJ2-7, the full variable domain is KAGVTQTPRYLIKTRGQQVTLSCSPISGHRSVSWYQQTPGQGLQFLFEYFSETQRNKGNFPGRFSGRQFSNSRSEMNVSTLELGDSALYLCASSLDRAPYEQYFGPGTRLTVT.